The clone carrying this TCR beta chain was seen only a few times. Its cognate antigen is unknown. The entry originates in a study of regulatory T cells in long-lasting Graves disease. Notes on the study in general: Whereas new patients shared 966 public clonotypes, persistent patients shared more, at about 2,700.

Researchers made TCR beta libraries by using iRepertoire HTBI primers and running Arm-PCR on CDR3 regions. TCRdb re-called the multiplex PCR reads through MiXCR, storing one row per CDR3 protein. The profile shows roughly 450,000 distinct CDR3 sequences, about 20% of them singletons. Time point defined: persistent/refractory GD, antithyroid drugs over 5 years with positive TRAb. TCR sequences were obtained from RNA taken from PBMCs. The authors drew about 9 milliliters of peripheral blood into EDTA tubes. Deletions cut 3 bases from V and 0 bases from J, with 8 bases between. The germline gives CDR1 LNHDA, CDR2 SQIVND (reference sequence). This CDR3 region has 14 residues.

The material sequenced was peripheral blood mononuclear cells (PBMCs), taken when the disease was refractory, from a patient treated with antithyroid drugs. The chain is built from TRBV19 and TRBJ1-2; D is ambiguous. This sequence originates from a female donor with Graves disease. The CDR3 nucleotides are TGTGCCAGTAGTATTGCGGGAGCTAACTATGGCTACACCTTC. Amino acid sequence: CASSIAGANYGYTF.